This entry is about one TCR beta chain. One junction end disagrees with the germline gene, perhaps due to a read error. The time point was: blood at routine non-recurrence follow-up after resection. The study sequenced unsorted whole RNA from tumor, nontumor lung or frozen PBMC. The CDR3 is 16 residues long. The germline V gene has CDR1 KGHSH and CDR2 LQKENI. A single record per CDR3 protein comes from TCRdb applying MiXCR to the 5' RACE reads. The sample has roughly 110,000 distinct CDR3 sequences, roughly a tenth seen once. The data were obtained in a study of spatial heterogeneity in lung cancer. The sequences come from PBMCs, collected at follow-up. The source of this sequence is a female donor with early-stage non-small cell lung cancer. The chain links TRBV18 to TRBJ2-3; tentative D call: TRBD1 (5 bases). The CDR3, as DNA: TGTGTCAGCTCACCACAAACAGGAAGAAGCACAGATACGCAGTATTTT. It translates to CVSSPQTGRSTDTQYF. Variable domain in full (rest from reference TRBV18 and TRBJ2-3): NAGVMQNPRHLVRRRGQEARLRCSPMKGHSHVYWYRQLPEEGLKFMVYLQKENIIDESGMPKERFSAEFPKEGPSILRIQQVVRGDSAAYFCVSSPQTGRSTDTQYFGPGTRLTVL.